Shown below are 10 T cell receptor beta chains from a single sample sequenced in a study of cytomegalovirus exposure and HLA in healthy donors (dated by TCRdb to the late 2010s). Library creation used the immunoSEQ multiplex PCR assay. For the multiplex PCR, a mixture combining 60 forward primers for TCR Vbeta segments and 13 reverse primers for TCR Jbeta segments was used. TCRdb took over this immuneACCESS table, retaining in-frame rearrangements with V and J assigned. Such tables are incomplete; in checked studies, under half of the missing clones stem from an unresolved V gene, and the remainder is unexplained. This sample has around 120,000 clones in its table, and around 70% of those were observed once. Over 2% of the sample rests with the top ten. Sequencing input: PBMCs. Every receptor here comes from a woman aged 55-70 years in good health and CMV-seropositive.

The chain is built from TRBV5-1 and TRBJ1-1; D is unresolved. V shed 2 bases and J shed 1 base, with 6 bases lying between them. Germline CDR1 SGHRS, CDR2 YFSETQ. The CDR3 sequence is 13 residues long. The CDR3 DNA is TGCGCCAGCAGCTTCCTCCCGAACACTGAAGCTTTCTTT. Encoded protein: CASSFLPNTEAFF.

V and J are TRBV7-6 and TRBJ1-4; a weak D match, TRBD1 (5 bases). Trimming pared 2 bases from V and 8 bases from J, leaving 15 bases between. The CDR3 runs to 15 residues. Germline-derived CDR1 and CDR2 are SGHVS and FNYEAQ. CDR3 loop: CASSLIAGYKEKLFF. DNA for the CDR3: TGTGCCAGCAGCTTAATAGCAGGGTACAAGGAAAAACTGTTTTTT.

The J gene is TRBJ1-1, the V gene TRBV18; possibly TRBD1 for D (6 bases). The V end was cut by 3 bases, the J end by 1 base, with 9 bases between. CDR1 and CDR2 from the germline V gene are KGHSH and LQKENI. The CDR3 has 14 residues. CDR3 nucleotides: TGTGCCAGCTCACCGAAGGACAGGAACACTGAAGCTTTCTTT. It yields the protein CASSPKDRNTEAFF.

The chain recombines TRBV29-1 with TRBJ2-7; TRBD1 might be the D (7 bases). Looked up from germline, CDR1 is SQVTM and CDR2 is ANQGSEA. The CDR3 length is 12 residues. V was trimmed by 3 bases and J by 9 bases, leaving 15 bases between them. This chain's CDR3 is CSVEGGRQGQYF. The CDR3 coding sequence is TGCAGCGTTGAGGGGGGAAGACAGGGGCAGTACTTC.

In its sample, this clone was seen once. The chain is built from TRBV14 and TRBJ1-2, with D unresolved. Germline lookup yields CDR1 SGHDN and CDR2 FVKESK. Trimming shortened V by 4 bases and J by 13 bases, and 10 bases separated the two germline ends. CDR3 size: 10 residues. CDR3 coding DNA: TGTGCCAGCAGCCGTGACTTCCCCACCTTC. The encoded protein is CASSRDFPTF.

Notes on this clone: One junction end disagrees with the germline gene, perhaps due to a read error. The chain is built from TRBV7-9 and TRBJ2-7; D is undetermined. CDR1 and CDR2 (germline): SEHNR, FQNEAQ (reference sequence). The CDR3 totals 11 residues. CDR3 loop: CSSSLTGEQYF. As DNA, the CDR3 is TGTTCCAGCAGCCTCACCGGGGAGCAGTACTTC.

The chain couples TRBV19 to TRBJ1-1, with D perhaps TRBD1 (5 bases). The CDR3 consists of 13 residues. V was shortened by 7 bases and J by 7 bases, with 16 bases between the two germline ends. Germline CDR1 and CDR2: LNHDA and SQIVND (reference sequence). CDR3 region: CASTPTRGVEAFF. As DNA, the CDR3 is TGTGCCAGTACCCCCACACGGGGGGTTGAAGCTTTCTTT.

The chain recombines TRBV7-2 with TRBJ1-5; possibly TRBD1 for D (5 bases). The CDR3 totals 16 residues. V shed 3 bases and J shed 2 bases, with 14 bases lying between them. Per the germline V gene, CDR1 is SGHTA and CDR2 is FQGNSA. CDR3 sequence (DNA): TGTGCCAGCAGCTTCGTTGGGGGAGGAGGCAATCAGCCCCAGCATTTT. This translates into CASSFVGGGGNQPQHF.

The V and J genes are TRBV19 and TRBJ1-1; D gene unclear. Trimming removed 5 bases at V and 7 bases at J, with 8 bases between. In germline, CDR1 is LNHDA, CDR2 SQIVND (reference sequence). This CDR3 spans 11 amino acids. CDR3: CASSDGVEAFF. For the CDR3, the DNA is TGTGCCAGTAGTGACGGGGTTGAAGCTTTCTTT.

This clone was counted a few times. The V and J genes are TRBV5-5 and TRBJ2-7; D is possibly TRBD2 (7 bases). There are 15 residues in the CDR3. Trimming shortened V by 4 bases and J by 3 bases, and 17 bases separated the two germline ends. Germline CDR1 is SGHKS and CDR2 is YYEKEE (reference sequence). CDR3 sequence (DNA): TGTGCCAGCAGCCCCCCGGGGGGCAAAGTCTACGAGCAGTACTTC. It encodes CASSPPGGKVYEQYF.